This passage covers 2 T cell receptor beta chains from one sample sequenced in a study of CD8 T cells in ankylosing spondylitis. MiXCR, run by TCRdb on the 5' RACE reads, gives a single entry per CDR3 protein. Here the sample spans approximately 60,000 distinct CDR3 sequences, approximately 5.7% being singletons. Sequenced material: synovial fluid, either unsorted or a sorted T cell fraction (not recorded which). The receptors come from a male donor with ankylosing spondylitis.

This clonotype was detected a few times. The chain has TRBV9 and TRBJ2-3; D remains ambiguous. V was pared by 2 bases and J by 1 base, with 2 bases between. The CDR3 spans 12 residues. The V gene's germline CDR1 is SGDLS and CDR2 YYNGEE. CDR3 in amino acids: CASSVGTDTQYF. As DNA, the CDR3 is TGTGCCAGCAGCGTGGGCACAGATACGCAGTATTTT.

The gene calls are TRBV19 and TRBJ2-1; 8 bases align to TRBD1. The CDR3 extends over 13 amino acids. The trim removed 5 bases at V and 7 bases at J, leaving 4 bases unmatched. CDR1 LNHDA and CDR2 SQIVND come from the germline V gene (reference sequence). The CDR3 DNA follows: TGTGCCAGTAGTGCCCGGGACAGGAATGAGCAGTTCTTC. This encodes CASSARDRNEQFF.